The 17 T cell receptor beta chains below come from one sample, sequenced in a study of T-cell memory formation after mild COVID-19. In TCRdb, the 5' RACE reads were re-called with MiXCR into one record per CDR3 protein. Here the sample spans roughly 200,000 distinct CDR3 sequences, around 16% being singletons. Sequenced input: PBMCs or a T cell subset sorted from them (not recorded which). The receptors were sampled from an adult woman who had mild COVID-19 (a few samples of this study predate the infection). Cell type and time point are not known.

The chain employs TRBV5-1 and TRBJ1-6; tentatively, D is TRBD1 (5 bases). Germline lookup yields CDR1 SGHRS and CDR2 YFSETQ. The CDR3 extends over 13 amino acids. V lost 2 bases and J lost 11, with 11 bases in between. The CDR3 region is CASSFGQGPPLHF. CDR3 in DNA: TGCGCCAGCAGCTTCGGGCAGGGACCACCCCTCCACTTT.

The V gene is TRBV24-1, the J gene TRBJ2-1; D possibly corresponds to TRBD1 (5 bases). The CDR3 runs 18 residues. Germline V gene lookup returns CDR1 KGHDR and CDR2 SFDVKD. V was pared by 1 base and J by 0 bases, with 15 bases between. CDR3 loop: CATSDLYPDKSSYNEQFF. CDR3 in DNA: TGTGCCACCAGTGATTTATACCCGGACAAGAGCTCCTACAATGAGCAGTTCTTC.

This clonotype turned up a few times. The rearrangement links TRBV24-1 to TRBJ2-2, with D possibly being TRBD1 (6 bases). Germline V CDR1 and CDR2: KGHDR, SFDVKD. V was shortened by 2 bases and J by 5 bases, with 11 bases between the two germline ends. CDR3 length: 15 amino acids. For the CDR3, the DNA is TGTGCCACCAGTGATTCGGACAGCGTTACCGGGGAGCTGTTTTTT. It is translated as CATSDSDSVTGELFF.

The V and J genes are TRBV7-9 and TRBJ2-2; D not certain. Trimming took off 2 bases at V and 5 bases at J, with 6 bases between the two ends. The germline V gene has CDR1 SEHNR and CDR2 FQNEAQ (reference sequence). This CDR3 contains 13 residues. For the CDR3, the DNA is TGTGCCAGCAGCTTATACCGAACCGGGGAGCTGTTTTTT. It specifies CASSLYRTGELFF.

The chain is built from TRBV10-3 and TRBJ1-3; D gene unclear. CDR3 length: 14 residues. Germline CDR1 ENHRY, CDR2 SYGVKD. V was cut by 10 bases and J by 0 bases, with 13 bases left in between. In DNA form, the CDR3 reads TGTGCCACCTTAGATCGGGTCTCTGGAAACACCATATATTTT. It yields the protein CATLDRVSGNTIYF.

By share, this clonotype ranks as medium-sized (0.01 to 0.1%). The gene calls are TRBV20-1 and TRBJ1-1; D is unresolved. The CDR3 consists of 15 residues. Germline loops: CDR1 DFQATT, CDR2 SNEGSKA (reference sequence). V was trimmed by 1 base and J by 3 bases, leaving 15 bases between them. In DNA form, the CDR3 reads TGCAGTGCTAGAGGCAGGCTTCTAAGCGACACTGAAGCTTTCTTT. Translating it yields CSARGRLLSDTEAFF.

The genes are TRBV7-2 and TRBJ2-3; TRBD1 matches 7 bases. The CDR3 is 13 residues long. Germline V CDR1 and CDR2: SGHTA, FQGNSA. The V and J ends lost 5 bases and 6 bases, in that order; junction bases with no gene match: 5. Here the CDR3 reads CASSRLQGDTQYF. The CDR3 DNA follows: TGTGCCAGCAGCCGCCTACAGGGGGATACGCAGTATTTT.

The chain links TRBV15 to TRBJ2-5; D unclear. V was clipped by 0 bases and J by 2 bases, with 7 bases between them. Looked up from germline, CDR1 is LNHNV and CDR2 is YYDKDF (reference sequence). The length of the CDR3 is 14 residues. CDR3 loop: CATSRETGQETQYF. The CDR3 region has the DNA TGTGCCACCAGCAGAGAAACTGGACAAGAGACCCAGTACTTC.

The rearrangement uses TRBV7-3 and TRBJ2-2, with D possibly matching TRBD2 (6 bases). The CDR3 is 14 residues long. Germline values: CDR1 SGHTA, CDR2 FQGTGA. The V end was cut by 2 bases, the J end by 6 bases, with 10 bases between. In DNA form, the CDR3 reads TGTGCCAGCAGCTTATTGGCGGGGCCCGGGGAGCTGTTTTTT. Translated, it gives CASSLLAGPGELFF.

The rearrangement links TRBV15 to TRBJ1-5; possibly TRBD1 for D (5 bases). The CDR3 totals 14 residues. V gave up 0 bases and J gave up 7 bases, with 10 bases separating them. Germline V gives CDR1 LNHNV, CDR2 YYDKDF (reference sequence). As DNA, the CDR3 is TGTGCCACCAGCAGAGAGTTCGGGACCCAGCCCCAGCATTTT. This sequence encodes CATSREFGTQPQHF.

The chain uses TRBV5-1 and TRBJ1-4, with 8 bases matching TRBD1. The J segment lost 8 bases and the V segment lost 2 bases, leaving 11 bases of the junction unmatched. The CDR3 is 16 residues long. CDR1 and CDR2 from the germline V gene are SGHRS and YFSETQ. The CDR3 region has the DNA TGCGCCAGCAGCTTAGCAGGGGGCGGCGTATTAGAAAAACTGTTTTTT. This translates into CASSLAGGGVLEKLFF.

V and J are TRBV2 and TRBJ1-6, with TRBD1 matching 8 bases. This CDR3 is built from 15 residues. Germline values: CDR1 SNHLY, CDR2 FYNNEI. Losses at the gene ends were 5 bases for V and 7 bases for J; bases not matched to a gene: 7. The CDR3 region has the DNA TGTGCCAGCAGTATTAGGACAGGGAGGAATTCACCCCTCCACTTT. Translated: CASSIRTGRNSPLHF. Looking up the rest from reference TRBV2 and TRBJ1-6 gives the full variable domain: EPEVTQTPSHQVTQMGQEVILRCVPISNHLYFYWYRQILGQKVEFLVSFYNNEISEKSEIFDDQFSVERPDGSNFTLKIRSTKLEDSAMYFCASSIRTGRNSPLHFGNGTRLTVT.

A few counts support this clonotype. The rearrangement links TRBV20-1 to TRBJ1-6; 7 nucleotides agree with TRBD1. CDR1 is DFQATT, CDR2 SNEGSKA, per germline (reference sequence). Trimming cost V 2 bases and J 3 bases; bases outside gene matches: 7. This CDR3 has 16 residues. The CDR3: CSARSRQGRYNSPLHF. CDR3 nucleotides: TGCAGTGCTAGAAGCCGACAGGGCCGCTATAATTCACCCCTCCACTTT.

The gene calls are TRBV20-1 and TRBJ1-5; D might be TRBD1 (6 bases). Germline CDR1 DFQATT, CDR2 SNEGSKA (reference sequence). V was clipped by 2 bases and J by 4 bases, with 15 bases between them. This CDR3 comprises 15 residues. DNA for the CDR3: TGCAGTGCTAGAAAGCTTGGGACACTAAATCAGCCCCAGCATTTT. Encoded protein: CSARKLGTLNQPQHF.

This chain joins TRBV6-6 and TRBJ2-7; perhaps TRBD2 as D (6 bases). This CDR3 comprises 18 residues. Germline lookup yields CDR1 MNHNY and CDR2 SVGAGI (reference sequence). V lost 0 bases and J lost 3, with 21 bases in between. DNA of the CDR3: TGTGCCAGCAGTTACTCGGCGGGGAGAAGCAGCAGGTTCTACGAGCAGTACTTC. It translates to CASSYSAGRSSRFYEQYF.

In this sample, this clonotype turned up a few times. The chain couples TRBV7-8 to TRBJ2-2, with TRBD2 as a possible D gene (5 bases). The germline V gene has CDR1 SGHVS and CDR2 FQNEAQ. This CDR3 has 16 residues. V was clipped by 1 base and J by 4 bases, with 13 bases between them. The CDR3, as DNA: TGTGCCAGCAGCTTAGGGACCCTCGCGGGCACCGGGGAGCTGTTTTTT. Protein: CASSLGTLAGTGELFF. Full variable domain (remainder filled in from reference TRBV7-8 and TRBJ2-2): GAGVSQSPRYKVAKRGQDVALRCDPISGHVSLFWYQQALGQGPEFLTYFQNEAQLDKSGLPSDRFFAERPEGSVSTLKIQRTQQEDSAVYLCASSLGTLAGTGELFFGEGSRLTVL.

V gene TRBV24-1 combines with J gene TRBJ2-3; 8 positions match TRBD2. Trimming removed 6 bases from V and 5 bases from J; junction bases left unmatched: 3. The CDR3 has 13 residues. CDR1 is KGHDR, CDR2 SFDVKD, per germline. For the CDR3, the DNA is TGTGCCACCAGTCGGGAGGGGAAAGATACGCAGTATTTT. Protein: CATSREGKDTQYF.